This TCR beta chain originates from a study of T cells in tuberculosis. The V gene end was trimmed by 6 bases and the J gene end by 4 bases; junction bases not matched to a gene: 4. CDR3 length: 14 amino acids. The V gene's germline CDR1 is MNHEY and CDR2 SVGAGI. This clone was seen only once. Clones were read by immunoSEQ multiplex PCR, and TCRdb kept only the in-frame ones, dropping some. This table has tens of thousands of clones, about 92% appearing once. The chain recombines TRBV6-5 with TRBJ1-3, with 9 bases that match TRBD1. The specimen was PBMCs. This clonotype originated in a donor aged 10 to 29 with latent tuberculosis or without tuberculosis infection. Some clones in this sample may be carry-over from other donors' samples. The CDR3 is CASSRTGAGNTIYF. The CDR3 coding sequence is TGTGCCAGCAGCAGGACAGGGGCAGGAAACACCATATATTTT.